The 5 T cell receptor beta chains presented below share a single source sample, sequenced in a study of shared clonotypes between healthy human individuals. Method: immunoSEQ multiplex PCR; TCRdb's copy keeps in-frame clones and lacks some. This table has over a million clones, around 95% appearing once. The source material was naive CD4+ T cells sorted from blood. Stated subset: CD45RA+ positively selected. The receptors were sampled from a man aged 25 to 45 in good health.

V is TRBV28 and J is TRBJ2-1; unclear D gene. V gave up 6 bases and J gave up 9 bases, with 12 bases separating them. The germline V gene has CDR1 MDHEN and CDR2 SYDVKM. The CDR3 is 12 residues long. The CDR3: CASSPEIGEQFF. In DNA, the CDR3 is TGTGCCAGCAGCCCAGAAATCGGTGAGCAGTTCTTC. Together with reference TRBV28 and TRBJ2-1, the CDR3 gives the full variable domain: DVKVTQSSRYLVKRTGEKVFLECVQDMDHENMFWYRQDPGLGLRLIYFSYDVKMKEKGDIPEGYSVSREKKERFSLILESASTNQTSMYLCASSPEIGEQFFGPGTRLTVL.

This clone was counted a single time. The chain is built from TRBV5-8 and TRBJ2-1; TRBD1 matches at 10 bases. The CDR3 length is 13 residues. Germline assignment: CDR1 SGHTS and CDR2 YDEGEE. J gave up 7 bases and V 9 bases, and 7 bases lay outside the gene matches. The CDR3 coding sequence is TGTGCCAACGACAGGGGGCGAGGTAATGAGCAGTTCTTC. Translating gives CANDRGRGNEQFF.

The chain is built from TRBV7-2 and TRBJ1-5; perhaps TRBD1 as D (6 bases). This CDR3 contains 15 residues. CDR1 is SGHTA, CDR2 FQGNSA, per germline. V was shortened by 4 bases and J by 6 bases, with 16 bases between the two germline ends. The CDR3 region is CASSSGEVGSQPQHF. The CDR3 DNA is TGTGCCAGCAGCTCAGGGGAAGTCGGTAGTCAGCCCCAGCATTTT.

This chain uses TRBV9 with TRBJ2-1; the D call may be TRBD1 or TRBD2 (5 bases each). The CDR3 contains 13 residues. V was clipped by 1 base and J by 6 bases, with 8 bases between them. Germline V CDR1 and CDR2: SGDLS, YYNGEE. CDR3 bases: TGTGCCAGCAGCGTACAGGGACGCAATGAGCAGTTCTTC. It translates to CASSVQGRNEQFF.

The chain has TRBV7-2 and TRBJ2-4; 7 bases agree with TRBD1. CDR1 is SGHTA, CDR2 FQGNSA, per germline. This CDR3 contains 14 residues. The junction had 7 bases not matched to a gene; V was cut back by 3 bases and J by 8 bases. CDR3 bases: TGTGCCAGCAGCTTTCGACAGGGCTGGGACATTCAGTACTTC. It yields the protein CASSFRQGWDIQYF.